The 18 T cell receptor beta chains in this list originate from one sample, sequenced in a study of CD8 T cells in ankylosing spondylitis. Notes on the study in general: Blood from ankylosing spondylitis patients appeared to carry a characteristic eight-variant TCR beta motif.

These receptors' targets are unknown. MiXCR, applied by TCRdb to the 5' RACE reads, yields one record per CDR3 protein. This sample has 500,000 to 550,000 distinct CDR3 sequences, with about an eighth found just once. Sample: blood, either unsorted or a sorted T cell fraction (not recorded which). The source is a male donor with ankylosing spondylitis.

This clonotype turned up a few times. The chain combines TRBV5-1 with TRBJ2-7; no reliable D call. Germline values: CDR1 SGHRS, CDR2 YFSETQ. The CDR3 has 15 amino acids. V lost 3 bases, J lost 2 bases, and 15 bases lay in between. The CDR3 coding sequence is TGCGCCAGCAGCTGGACGGGCCGAGAGGCCTACGAGCAGTACTTC. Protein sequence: CASSWTGREAYEQYF.

The CDR3 DNA follows: TGTGCCAGCAGCGCCGGGACAAATACGCAGTATTTT. This gives the protein CASSAGTNTQYF. The gene calls are TRBV14 and TRBJ2-3; weak D call: TRBD1 (6 bases). This CDR3 has 12 residues. Per the germline V gene, CDR1 is SGHDN and CDR2 is FVKESK. Trimming pared 5 bases from V and 7 bases from J, leaving 10 bases between.

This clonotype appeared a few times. The DNA for the CDR3 is TGCGCCAGCAACCAGAAAGGGACAGGGGGGGCAGATACGCAGTATTTT. This gives the protein CASNQKGTGGADTQYF. The chain recombines TRBV5-1 with TRBJ2-3; 11 bases fit TRBD1. There are 16 residues in the CDR3. V shed 6 bases and J 4 bases; nucleotides not matched to a gene: 10. Germline lookup yields CDR1 SGHRS and CDR2 YFSETQ.

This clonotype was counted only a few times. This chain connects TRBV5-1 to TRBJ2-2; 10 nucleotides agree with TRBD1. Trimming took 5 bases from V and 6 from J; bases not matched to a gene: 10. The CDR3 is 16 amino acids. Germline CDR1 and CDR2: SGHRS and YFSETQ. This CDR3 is CASRPETGGAPGELFF. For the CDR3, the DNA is TGCGCCAGCAGGCCTGAGACAGGGGGCGCTCCCGGGGAGCTGTTTTTT.

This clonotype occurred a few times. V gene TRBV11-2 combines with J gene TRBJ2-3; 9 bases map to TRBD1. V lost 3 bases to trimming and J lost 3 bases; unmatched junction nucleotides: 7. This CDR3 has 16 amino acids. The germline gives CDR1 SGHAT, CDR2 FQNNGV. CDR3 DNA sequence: TGTGCCAGCAGCTTCGCACAGGGGGCAAGGACAGATACGCAGTATTTT. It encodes CASSFAQGARTDTQYF. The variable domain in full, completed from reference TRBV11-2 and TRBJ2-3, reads EAGVAQSPRYKIIEKRQSVAFWCNPISGHATLYWYQQILGQGPKLLIQFQNNGVVDDSQLPKDRFSAERLKGVDSTLKIQPAKLEDSAVYLCASSFAQGARTDTQYFGPGTRLTVL.

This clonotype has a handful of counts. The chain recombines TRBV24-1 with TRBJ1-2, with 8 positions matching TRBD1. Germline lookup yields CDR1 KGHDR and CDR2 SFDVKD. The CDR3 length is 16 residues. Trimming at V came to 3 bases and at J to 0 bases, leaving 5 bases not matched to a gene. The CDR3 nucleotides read TGTGCCACCAGTGATCCCAGGGGGCCGTCTAACTATGGCTACACCTTC. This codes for CATSDPRGPSNYGYTF.

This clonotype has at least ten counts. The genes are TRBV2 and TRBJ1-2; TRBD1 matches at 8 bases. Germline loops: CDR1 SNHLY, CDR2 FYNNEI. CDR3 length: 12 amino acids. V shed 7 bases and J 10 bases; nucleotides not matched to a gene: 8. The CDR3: CASIGTGKFYTF. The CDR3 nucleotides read TGTGCCAGCATAGGGACAGGCAAGTTCTACACCTTC.

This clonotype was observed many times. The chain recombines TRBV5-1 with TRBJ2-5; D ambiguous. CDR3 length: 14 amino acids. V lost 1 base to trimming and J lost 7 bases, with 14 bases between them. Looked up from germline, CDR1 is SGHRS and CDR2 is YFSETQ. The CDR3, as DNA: TGCGCCAGCAGCTTGTCCTCTCCAGATGTGACCCAGTACTTC. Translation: CASSLSSPDVTQYF.

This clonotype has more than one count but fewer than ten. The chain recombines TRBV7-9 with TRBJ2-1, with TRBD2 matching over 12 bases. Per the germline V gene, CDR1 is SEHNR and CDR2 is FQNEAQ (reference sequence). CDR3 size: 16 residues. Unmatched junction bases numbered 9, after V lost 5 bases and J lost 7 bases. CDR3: CASSLLAGGGRNEQFF. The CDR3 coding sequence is TGTGCCAGCAGCCTTCTAGCGGGAGGGGGGAGAAATGAGCAGTTCTTC.

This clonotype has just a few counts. In nucleotides, the CDR3 is TGCGCCTCAGCCCGCCCAGCGGGAGACAATGAGCAGTTCTTC. Translated: CASARPAGDNEQFF. The J gene is TRBJ2-1, the V gene TRBV5-1, with 8 nucleotides matching TRBD2. V lost 10 bases, J lost 5 bases, and 11 bases stayed unmatched. The CDR3 has 14 amino acids. Germline V gene lookup returns CDR1 SGHRS and CDR2 YFSETQ. Complete variable domain (other parts from reference TRBV5-1 and TRBJ2-1): KAGVTQTPRYLIKTRGQQVTLSCSPISGHRSVSWYQQTPGQGLQFLFEYFSETQRNKGNFPGRFSGRQFSNSRSEMNVSTLELGDSALYLCASARPAGDNEQFFGPGTRLTVL.

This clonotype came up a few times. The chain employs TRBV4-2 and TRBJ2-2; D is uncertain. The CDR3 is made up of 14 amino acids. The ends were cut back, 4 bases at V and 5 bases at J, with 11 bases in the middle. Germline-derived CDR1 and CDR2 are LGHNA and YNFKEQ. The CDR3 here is CASSPQLETGELFF. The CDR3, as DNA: TGTGCCAGCAGCCCCCAATTGGAGACCGGGGAGCTGTTTTTT.

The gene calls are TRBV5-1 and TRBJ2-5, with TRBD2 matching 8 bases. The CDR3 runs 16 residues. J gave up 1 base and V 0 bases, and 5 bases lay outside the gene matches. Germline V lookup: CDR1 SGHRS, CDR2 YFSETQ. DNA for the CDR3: TGCGCCAGCAGCTTGGCCGGGACTAGGGGCCAAGAGACCCAGTACTTC. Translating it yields CASSLAGTRGQETQYF. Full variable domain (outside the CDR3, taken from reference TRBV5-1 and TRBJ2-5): KAGVTQTPRYLIKTRGQQVTLSCSPISGHRSVSWYQQTPGQGLQFLFEYFSETQRNKGNFPGRFSGRQFSNSRSEMNVSTLELGDSALYLCASSLAGTRGQETQYFGPGTRLLVL.

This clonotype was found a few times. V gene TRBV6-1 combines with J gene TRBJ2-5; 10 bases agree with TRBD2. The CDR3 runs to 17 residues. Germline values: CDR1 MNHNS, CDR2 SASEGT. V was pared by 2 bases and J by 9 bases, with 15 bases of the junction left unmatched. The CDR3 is CASSEKSSGRVARAQYF. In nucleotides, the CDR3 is TGTGCCAGCAGTGAAAAGTCCAGCGGGAGGGTCGCTCGGGCCCAGTACTTC.

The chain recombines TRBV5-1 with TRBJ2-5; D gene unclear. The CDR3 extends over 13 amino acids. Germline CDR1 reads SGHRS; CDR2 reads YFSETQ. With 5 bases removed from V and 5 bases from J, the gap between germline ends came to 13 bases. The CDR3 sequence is CASSFTVSETQYF. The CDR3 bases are TGCGCCAGCAGTTTCACGGTATCGGAGACCCAGTACTTC.

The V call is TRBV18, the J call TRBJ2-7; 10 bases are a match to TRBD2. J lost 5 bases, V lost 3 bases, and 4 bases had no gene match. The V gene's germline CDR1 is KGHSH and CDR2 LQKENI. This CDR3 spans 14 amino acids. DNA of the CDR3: TGTGCCAGCTCACCCAGCGGGAGGGCCCACGAGCAGTACTTC. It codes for CASSPSGRAHEQYF.

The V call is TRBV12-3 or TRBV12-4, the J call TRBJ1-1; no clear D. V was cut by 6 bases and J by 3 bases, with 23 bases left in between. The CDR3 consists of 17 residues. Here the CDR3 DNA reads TGTGCCAGCAGCCCAATACGGGCGAGGGCCGGGGACACTGAAGCTTTCTTT. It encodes CASSPIRARAGDTEAFF.

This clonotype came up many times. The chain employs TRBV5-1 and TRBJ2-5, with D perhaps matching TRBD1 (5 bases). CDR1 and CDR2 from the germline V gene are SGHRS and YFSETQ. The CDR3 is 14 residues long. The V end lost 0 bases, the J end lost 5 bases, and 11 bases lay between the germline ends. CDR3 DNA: TGCGCCAGCAGCTTGGGGCAGGGTCGGGAGACCCAGTACTTC. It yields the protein CASSLGQGRETQYF.

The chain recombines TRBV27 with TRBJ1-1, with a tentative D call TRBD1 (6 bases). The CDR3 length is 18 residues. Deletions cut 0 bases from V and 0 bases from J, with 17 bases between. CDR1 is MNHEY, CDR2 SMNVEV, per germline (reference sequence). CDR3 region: CASSLSIRGSFMNTEAFF. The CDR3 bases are TGTGCCAGCAGTTTATCGATCAGGGGTTCGTTCATGAACACTGAAGCTTTCTTT.